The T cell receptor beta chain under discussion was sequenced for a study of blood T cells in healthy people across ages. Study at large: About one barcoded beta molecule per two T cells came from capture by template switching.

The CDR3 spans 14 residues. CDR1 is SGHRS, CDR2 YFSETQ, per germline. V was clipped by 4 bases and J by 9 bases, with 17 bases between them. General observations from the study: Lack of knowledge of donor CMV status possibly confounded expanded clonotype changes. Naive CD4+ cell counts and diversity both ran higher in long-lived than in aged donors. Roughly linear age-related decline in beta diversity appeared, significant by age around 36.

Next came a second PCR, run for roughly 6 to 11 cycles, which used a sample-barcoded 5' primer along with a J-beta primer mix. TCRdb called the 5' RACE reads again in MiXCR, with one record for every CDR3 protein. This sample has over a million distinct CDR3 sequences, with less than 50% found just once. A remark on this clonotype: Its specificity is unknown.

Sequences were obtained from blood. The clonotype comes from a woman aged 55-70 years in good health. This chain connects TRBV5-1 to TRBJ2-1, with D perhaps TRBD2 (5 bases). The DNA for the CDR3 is TGCGCCAGCAGCCCACTTCCGGGATTAGGTGAGCAGTTCTTC. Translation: CASSPLPGLGEQFF.